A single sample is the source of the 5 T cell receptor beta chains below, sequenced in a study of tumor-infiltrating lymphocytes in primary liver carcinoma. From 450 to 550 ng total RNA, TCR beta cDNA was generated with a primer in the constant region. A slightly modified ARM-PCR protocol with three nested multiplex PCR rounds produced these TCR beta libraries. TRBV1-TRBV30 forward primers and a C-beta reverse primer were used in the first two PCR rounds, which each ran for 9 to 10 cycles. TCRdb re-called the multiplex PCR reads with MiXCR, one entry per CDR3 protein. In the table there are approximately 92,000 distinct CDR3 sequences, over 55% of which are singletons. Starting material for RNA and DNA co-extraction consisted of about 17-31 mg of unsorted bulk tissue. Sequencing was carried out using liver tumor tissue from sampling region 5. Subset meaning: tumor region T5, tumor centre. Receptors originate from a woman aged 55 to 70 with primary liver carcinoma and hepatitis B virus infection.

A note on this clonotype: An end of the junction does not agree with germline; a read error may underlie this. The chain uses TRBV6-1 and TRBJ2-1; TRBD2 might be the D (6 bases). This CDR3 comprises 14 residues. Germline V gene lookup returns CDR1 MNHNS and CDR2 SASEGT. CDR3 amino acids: CASIVRVDYHEQFF. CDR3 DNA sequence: TGTGCCAGCATCGTAAGGGTGGACTACCATGAGCAGTTCTTC.

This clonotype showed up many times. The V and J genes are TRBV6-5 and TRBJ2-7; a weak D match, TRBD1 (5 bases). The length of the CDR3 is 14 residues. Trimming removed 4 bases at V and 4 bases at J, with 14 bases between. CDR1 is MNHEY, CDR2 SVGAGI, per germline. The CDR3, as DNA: TGTGCCAGCAGTTTGGCTCCTCAGGGATACGAGCAGTACTTC. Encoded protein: CASSLAPQGYEQYF.

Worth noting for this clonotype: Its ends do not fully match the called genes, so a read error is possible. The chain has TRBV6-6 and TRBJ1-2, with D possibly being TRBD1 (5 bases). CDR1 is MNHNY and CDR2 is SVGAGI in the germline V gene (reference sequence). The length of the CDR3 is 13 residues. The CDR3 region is CASTLDSNYGHTF. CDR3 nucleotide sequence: TGCGCCAGCACCTTAGACAGCAACTATGGCCACACCTTC.

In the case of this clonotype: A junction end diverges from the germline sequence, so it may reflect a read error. The DNA for the CDR3 is TGTACCAGTAGCGCGACTAGCGGAGGCCAATACGATGAGCAGTTCTTC. Translated, it gives CTSSATSGGQYDEQFF. The rearrangement uses TRBV11-3 and TRBJ2-1, with 9 nucleotides matching TRBD2. Looked up from germline, CDR1 is SGHNT and CDR2 is YENEEA. This CDR3 has 16 residues.

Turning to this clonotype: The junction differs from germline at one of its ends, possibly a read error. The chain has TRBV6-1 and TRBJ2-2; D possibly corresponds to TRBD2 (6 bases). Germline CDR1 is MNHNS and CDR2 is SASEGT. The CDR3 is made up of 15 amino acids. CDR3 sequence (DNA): TGTGCCAGCCGCCGGGGAGCGGTTAACACCCGGGAGCTATTTTTT. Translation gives CASRRGAVNTRELFF.